This T cell receptor (beta chain) was recorded in a study of STAT5B mutations in CD4+ large granular lymphocyte leukemia. Padova, Helsinki and Shinshu hematology units supplied the CD4+ T-LGLL patients. To note about this clone: What it recognizes is unknown.

This table comes from immunoSEQ multiplex PCR, and its TCRdb copy is limited to in-frame clones, with some not included. The table has 2,100 or so clones, 75% seen once. Findings and limits, study-wide: Without HLA matching, higher CD4+ than CD8+ T-LGLL clonality could reflect small sample size. Patient CD4-sorted repertoires stayed more clonal than healthy ones after leukemic-clone removal.

V was pared by 2 bases and J by 4 bases, with 9 bases of the junction left unmatched. Germline lookup yields CDR1 ENHRY and CDR2 SYGVKD. This CDR3 contains 17 residues. This TCR was sampled from a woman in her seventies with CD4+ T-cell large granular lymphocyte leukemia. V and J are TRBV10-3 and TRBJ2-7; 12 bases are a match to TRBD2. Sequenced: PBMCs. In DNA, the CDR3 is TGTGCCATCAGTGAGAACCCCCCGACTAGCGGGGGATACGAGCAGTACTTC. It codes for CAISENPPTSGGYEQYF.